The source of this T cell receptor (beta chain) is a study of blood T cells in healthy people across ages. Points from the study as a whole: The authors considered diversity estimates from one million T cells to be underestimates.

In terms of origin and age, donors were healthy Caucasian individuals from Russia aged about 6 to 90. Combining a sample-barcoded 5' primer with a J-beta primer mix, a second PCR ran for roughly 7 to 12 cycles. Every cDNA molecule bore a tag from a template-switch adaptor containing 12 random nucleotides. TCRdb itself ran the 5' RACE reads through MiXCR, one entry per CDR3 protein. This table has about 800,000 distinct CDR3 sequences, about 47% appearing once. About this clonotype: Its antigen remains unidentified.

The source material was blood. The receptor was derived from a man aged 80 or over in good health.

The CDR3 DNA reads TGCGCCAGCAGCTTACGGCCCCACTCCTCCTCTAGCACAGATACGCAGTATTTT. Translated: CASSLRPHSSSSTDTQYF. V gene TRBV5-1 combines with J gene TRBJ2-3; D call uncertain. The V end was cut by 2 bases, the J end by 0 bases, with 19 bases between. Germline CDR1 is SGHRS and CDR2 is YFSETQ. The CDR3 covers 18 residues.